The 22 T cell receptor beta chains below all came from one sample that was sequenced in a study of identical twins. TCRdb recomputed calls from the 5' RACE reads with MiXCR, one row per CDR3 protein. The sample includes roughly 230,000 distinct CDR3 sequences, 6.5% to 9.5% of them seen just once. These data are also associated with another study on yellow fever vaccine responses in identical twins.

What was sequenced was CD8+ T cells sorted from blood. The source of these receptors is a woman in her late teens or twenties in good health.

A few counts support this clonotype. The chain is built from TRBV28 and TRBJ2-6; D call uncertain. This CDR3 is 15 amino acids long. Germline-derived CDR1 and CDR2 are MDHEN and SYDVKM. Trimming pared 1 base from V and 0 bases from J, leaving 4 bases between. CDR3 in DNA: TGTGCCAGCAGTTTATCGAACTCTGGGGCCAACGTCCTGACTTTC. This encodes CASSLSNSGANVLTF.

This clonotype was seen more than once but under ten times. The chain employs TRBV7-9 and TRBJ2-1; D gene uncertain. V dropped 7 bases and J dropped 9 bases, with 7 bases sitting between them. CDR1 and CDR2 from the germline V gene are SEHNR and FQNEAQ (reference sequence). There are 10 residues in the CDR3. Written as DNA, the CDR3 is TGTGCCAGCACCCCCAGTGAGCAGTTCTTC. Translation: CASTPSEQFF.

In its sample, this clonotype was seen a few times. The V gene is TRBV20-1, the J gene TRBJ2-7, with D unclear. The CDR3 sequence is 13 residues long. V was pared by 2 bases and J by 2 bases, with 10 bases between. CDR1 and CDR2 from the germline V gene are DFQATT and SNEGSKA (reference sequence). In DNA, the CDR3 is TGCAGTGCTAGATATGAAGGGACCTACGAGCAGTACTTC. It specifies CSARYEGTYEQYF.

The genes are TRBV20-1 and TRBJ2-7, with D maybe TRBD1 (5 bases). This CDR3 is built from 14 residues. CDR1 and CDR2 from the germline V gene are DFQATT and SNEGSKA (reference sequence). With 1 base removed from V and 2 bases from J, the gap between germline ends came to 12 bases. The CDR3 DNA sequence: TGCAGTGCTAGAGTATTTGGGGCCGCCTACGAGCAGTACTTC. As protein: CSARVFGAAYEQYF.

This clonotype has more than one count but fewer than ten. The chain recombines TRBV4-3 with TRBJ1-1; no clear D. Germline V lookup: CDR1 LGHNA, CDR2 YSLEER. The CDR3 contains 13 residues. V lost 2 bases and J lost 5, with 9 bases in between. The CDR3 reads CASSQWVSTEAFF. DNA of the CDR3: TGCGCCAGCAGCCAATGGGTTTCTACTGAAGCTTTCTTT.

This clonotype appeared a few times. The V gene is TRBV6-5, the J gene TRBJ2-1; TRBD2 aligns across 8 bases. This CDR3 is 13 amino acids long. After removal of 4 bases from V and 9 bases from J, the junction contained 5 bases not matched to a gene. Per the germline V gene, CDR1 is MNHEY and CDR2 is SVGAGI. For the CDR3, the DNA is TGTGCCAGCAGTTCCAGCGGGGGCGGTGAGCAGTTCTTC. Its translation is CASSSSGGGEQFF.

This clonotype came up many times. The chain joins TRBV10-3 to TRBJ1-2, with unresolved D. Germline-derived CDR1 and CDR2 are ENHRY and SYGVKD. The CDR3 loop spans 14 amino acids. V was pared by 8 bases and J by 0 bases, with 13 bases between. The CDR3 region is CAIHRTAPNYGYTF. The DNA for the CDR3 is TGTGCCATCCACCGGACTGCGCCTAACTATGGCTACACCTTC.

This clonotype was seen ten or more times. The J gene is TRBJ2-7, the V gene TRBV12-3 or TRBV12-4, with no clear D. V gave up 0 bases and J gave up 0 bases, with 6 bases separating them. This CDR3 has 14 amino acids. DNA for the CDR3: TGTGCCAGCAGTTTAGCAACGGGCTCCTACGAGCAGTACTTC. Its translation: CASSLATGSYEQYF.

The chain links TRBV12-3 or TRBV12-4 to TRBJ1-5, with D perhaps matching TRBD1 (5 bases). CDR3 length equals 14 residues. Trimming stripped 3 bases from V and 3 bases from J, with 9 bases between. DNA of the CDR3: TGTGCCAGCAGTTTCCGGGGCTCCAATCAGCCCCAGCATTTT. It yields the protein CASSFRGSNQPQHF.

This clonotype was seen repeatedly, ten times or more. The rearrangement links TRBV29-1 to TRBJ2-1; 8 bases are shared with TRBD2. The germline gives CDR1 SQVTM, CDR2 ANQGSEA. V was clipped by 4 bases and J by 6 bases; unmatched bases: 8. This CDR3 is built from 14 residues. The CDR3 DNA follows: TGCAGCGTTGTACGGGGGGGGGCGATCAATGAGCAGTTCTTC. This translates into CSVVRGGAINEQFF.

This clonotype was seen repeatedly, ten times or more. V is TRBV2 and J is TRBJ2-7, with TRBD1 matching 8 bases. The V and J ends lost 6 bases and 2 bases, in that order; junction bases with no gene match: 18. CDR3 length equals 18 residues. Germline V gives CDR1 SNHLY, CDR2 FYNNEI. The CDR3 DNA reads TGTGCCAGCAGCGCCTCCGGGACAGGAGGATCCTACACCTACGAGCAGTACTTC. Translation: CASSASGTGGSYTYEQYF. Together with reference TRBV2 and TRBJ2-7, the CDR3 gives the full variable domain: EPEVTQTPSHQVTQMGQEVILRCVPISNHLYFYWYRQILGQKVEFLVSFYNNEISEKSEIFDDQFSVERPDGSNFTLKIRSTKLEDSAMYFCASSASGTGGSYTYEQYFGPGTRLTVT.

This clonotype appeared once. The gene calls are TRBV7-2 and TRBJ2-3; TRBD1 matches at 11 bases. V lost 5 bases, J lost 4 bases, and 2 bases stayed unmatched. Germline V gene lookup returns CDR1 SGHTA and CDR2 FQGNSA. The CDR3 runs 14 residues. The CDR3 loop is CASSRGQGADTQYF. The CDR3 bases are TGTGCCAGCAGCCGGGGACAGGGGGCAGATACGCAGTATTTT.

This rearrangement joins TRBV4-1 to TRBJ2-7; 11 bases fit TRBD2. The V gene end was trimmed by 5 bases and the J gene end by 5 bases; junction bases not matched to a gene: 2. Germline V gene sequence: CDR1 MGHRA, CDR2 YSYEKL. The CDR3 spans 13 residues. The CDR3 protein is CASSRGLADEQYF. CDR3 sequence (DNA): TGCGCCAGCAGCAGGGGACTAGCGGACGAGCAGTACTTC.

The chain combines TRBV5-1 with TRBJ1-2; D is ambiguous. Germline V gives CDR1 SGHRS, CDR2 YFSETQ. Deletions cut 1 base from V and 6 bases from J, with 16 bases between. The CDR3 has 15 amino acids. This chain's CDR3 is CASSLIRGEGDGYTF. The CDR3 DNA reads TGCGCCAGCAGCTTGATCCGCGGTGAGGGAGATGGCTACACCTTC. The full variable domain, in which reference TRBV5-1 and TRBJ1-2 provide the parts outside the CDR3, is KAGVTQTPRYLIKTRGQQVTLSCSPISGHRSVSWYQQTPGQGLQFLFEYFSETQRNKGNFPGRFSGRQFSNSRSEMNVSTLELGDSALYLCASSLIRGEGDGYTFGSGTRLTVV.

This clonotype has just a few counts. V usage is TRBV4-2 and J usage is TRBJ2-7; maybe TRBD2 (5 bases). CDR1 and CDR2 (germline): LGHNA, YNFKEQ. V shed 4 bases and J shed 5 bases, with 12 bases lying between them. There are 13 residues in the CDR3. The DNA for the CDR3 is TGTGCCAGCAGCCCCTTGGACTTCGACGAGCAGTACTTC. Protein sequence: CASSPLDFDEQYF.

In this sample, this clonotype turned up many times. The chain has TRBV15 and TRBJ2-3; TRBD1 matches at 9 bases. CDR1 and CDR2 from the germline V gene are LNHNV and YYDKDF (reference sequence). This CDR3 has 15 amino acids. Losses at the gene ends were 4 bases for V and 2 bases for J; bases not matched to a gene: 4. CDR3 loop: CATSMTGGITDTQYF. The CDR3 nucleotides are TGTGCCACCAGCATGACAGGGGGTATCACAGATACGCAGTATTTT.

This clonotype was counted between two and nine times. The gene calls are TRBV9 and TRBJ2-3, with a possible D match to TRBD2 (6 bases). The CDR3 consists of 15 residues. Germline values: CDR1 SGDLS, CDR2 YYNGEE. V lost 0 bases and J 0 bases, leaving 8 bases between the germline ends. The CDR3 DNA sequence: TGTGCCAGCAGCGTAGAGGGGACTAGCACAGATACGCAGTATTTT. Protein sequence: CASSVEGTSTDTQYF.

Ten or more counts support this clonotype. The CDR3 loop is CSARVSTIDFYEQFF. The CDR3 region has the DNA TGCAGTGCTAGAGTTTCGACTATCGACTTCTATGAGCAGTTCTTC. The V gene is TRBV20-1, the J gene TRBJ2-1; a possible D gene is TRBD2 (5 bases). Deletions cut 1 base from V and 8 bases from J, with 18 bases between. The CDR3 is 15 residues long. CDR1 is DFQATT and CDR2 is SNEGSKA in the germline V gene (reference sequence).

Ten or more counts support this clonotype. CDR3 DNA: TGTGCCAGCAGTTTAGACCCCGGGCCGACACCTAATTCACCCCTCCACTTT. This translates into CASSLDPGPTPNSPLHF. The gene calls are TRBV12-3 or TRBV12-4 and TRBJ1-6; D not resolved. This CDR3 has 17 residues. With 1 base removed from V and 6 bases from J, the gap between germline ends came to 16 bases.

Comment on this clonotype: With a much larger clone just one base away, this may be a read error. Without the conserved terminal phenylalanine or tryptophan, this CDR3 likely stems from a read error. This chain links TRBV10-3 with TRBJ1-1, with TRBD1 matching 8 bases. Per the germline V gene, CDR1 is ENHRY and CDR2 is SYGVKD. This CDR3 region has 15 residues. V lost 8 bases, J lost 6 bases, and 14 bases stayed unmatched. The CDR3 reads CAISGQGLVDAEAFS. CDR3 sequence (DNA): TGTGCCATCTCCGGACAGGGCTTAGTTGACGCTGAAGCTTTCTCT.

This clonotype was seen repeatedly, ten times or more. V and J are TRBV12-3 or TRBV12-4 and TRBJ2-2; D ambiguous. This CDR3 contains 14 residues. The V end lost 4 bases, the J end lost 1 base, and 7 bases lay between the germline ends. The CDR3 loop reads CASSSSLNTGELFF. Written as DNA, the CDR3 is TGTGCCAGCAGTTCCAGCCTGAACACCGGGGAGCTGTTTTTT.

This clonotype was recorded many times. This rearrangement joins TRBV20-1 to TRBJ2-3; 8 nucleotides line up with TRBD2. Germline loops: CDR1 DFQATT, CDR2 SNEGSKA (reference sequence). Germline trimming cut 5 bases from V and 6 bases from J; bases unmatched to any gene: 13. The CDR3 contains 15 residues. CDR3 nucleotides: TGCAGTGCTGCTGAAACGGGGGGGCCGGGGGATACGCAGTATTTT. It translates to CSAAETGGPGDTQYF.